This entry features one TCR beta chain sequence. This specimen comes from a study of blood T cell repertoires in COVID-19. Study at large: T cells, B-cell-depleted T cells, or PBMCs provided the cDNA or gDNA that served as material.

Data came from immunoSEQ multiplex PCR; TCRdb stores just in-frame clones and leaves some out. The sample consists of around 230,000 clones, about nine tenths of them appearing once. Sequencing used peripheral blood. The TCR was taken from a man aged 50-60 years with COVID-19, enrolled during active disease.

CDR3 in amino acids: CATSDPSYTGTGGIGELFF. The CDR3 nucleotides are TGTGCCACCAGCGATCCCAGCTACACCGGGACAGGGGGCATCGGGGAGCTGTTTTTT. The genes are TRBV24-1 and TRBJ2-2; 12 nucleotides align to TRBD1. The CDR3 loop spans 19 amino acids. J lost 7 bases, V lost 7 bases, and 18 bases had no gene match. Germline V gene sequence: CDR1 KGHDR, CDR2 SFDVKD.